The TCR beta chain under discussion was sequenced for a study of breast tumors, draining lymph nodes, adjacent tissues listed by TCRdb under 2016. Context from the whole study: TCR beta repertoires were compared across tumor, adjacent nontumor tissue and axillary lymph nodes obtained from breast cancer patients. The study aimed to assess the relationships and possible T-cell exchange between tumor, surrounding tissue and draining lymph node repertoires in human breast cancer.

What the authors observed across the whole study: T-cell repertoire diversity in tumors was found to be lower than in lymph nodes but higher than in nontumor tissue, and preferential V and J gene usage was observed. A scenario in which most tumor T cells derive from the lymph node and then expand within tumor tissue was judged to be consistent with the data. Rather than being directly demonstrated, the conclusion that tumor T cells originate in lymph nodes was presented as consistent with a hypothesis. In luminal-like breast cancer, tumor and nontumor tissue repertoires resembled each other significantly more than in basal-like breast cancer.

The germline V gene (reference sequence) specifies DFQATT as CDR1 and SNEGSKA as CDR2. V is cut by 5 bases and J by 10 bases, and the space between the germline ends is 12 bases. Inclusive of the bounding cysteine and phenylalanine, the CDR3 is 11 residues long. Only the CDR3 region is kept as DNA, spanning 33 bases read in frame from base 1. This clonotype came up many times. Its specific antigen is unknown. Per-base quality was not reported, and no clone a single base away is much larger than it. Lymph node samples came from the axillary draining lymph nodes of breast cancer patients. The data were produced on an Illumina HiSeq 2000. Multiplex PCR amplification was used to build the TCR beta chain libraries. The amplified TCR beta chain products were analyzed by high-throughput sequencing. TCRdb trimmed public reads at Q25 via fastp, called clones via MiXCR and kept in-frame beta chains. Entries are consolidated by CDR3 protein sequence, retaining the most common genes and DNA. The sample contains fewer than 90,000 distinct CDR3 sequences, approximately 29% of them found a single time. The ten top clones hold roughly 7.3% of the sample.

The origin of this receptor is a female donor with breast cancer. Some clones in this sample may be carry-over from other donors' samples. The sequence is built from TRBV20-1 and TRBJ2-1, with TRBD2 tentatively as D gene (5 bases match). The sequenced sample consisted of axillary lymph node tissue. Read as DNA, the sequence is TGCAGTGCTCACCTAGCAGGCGAGCAGTTCTTC. Translated, it reads CSAHLAGEQFF.